This entry lists 13 T cell receptor beta chains sequenced from one sample in a study of spatial heterogeneity in lung cancer. Study-wide results and limits: How many expanded intratumoral alpha and beta TCRs were present tracked the tumor mutation count, which was a count of nonsynonymous mutations.

The antigens for these receptors are not known. Time point defined: sample taken at primary tumor resection. TCRdb recomputed calls from the 5' RACE reads with MiXCR, one row per CDR3 protein. Among some 100,000 distinct CDR3 sequences listed, 4% to 4.5% were seen once. The sequencing here drew on lung tumor tissue, taken at surgery. The receptors derive from a male donor with early-stage non-small cell lung cancer.

This clonotype showed up many times. J is TRBJ2-7 and V is TRBV3-1; D is uncertain. V lost 2 bases and J 4 bases, leaving 9 bases between the germline ends. The germline CDR1 and CDR2 sequences are LGHDT and YNNKEL (reference sequence). This CDR3 is built from 13 residues. Written as DNA, the CDR3 is TGTGCCAGCAGCCAACAATCCGGGTACGAGCAGTACTTC. Translated, it gives CASSQQSGYEQYF.

This clonotype counts as medium-sized. The V gene is TRBV27, the J gene TRBJ2-2; TRBD2 agrees at 10 bases. The CDR3 runs to 16 residues. The germline CDR1 and CDR2 sequences are MNHEY and SMNVEV (reference sequence). Losses at the gene ends were 7 bases for V and 8 bases for J; bases not matched to a gene: 13. DNA for the CDR3: TGTGCCAGCACGGTGGCTAGCGGGAGTGTCGTAGGGGAGCTGTTTTTT. It yields the protein CASTVASGSVVGELFF.

This clonotype was observed many times. The chain carries TRBV20-1 and TRBJ2-2; D ambiguous. CDR1 and CDR2 from the germline V gene are DFQATT and SNEGSKA (reference sequence). Between the trimmed V and J ends, which lost 0 bases and 4 bases, there was a span of 9 bases. CDR3 length equals 14 residues. The CDR3, as DNA: TGCAGTGCTAGAGATCCATGGTCCACCGGGGAGCTGTTTTTT. It is translated as CSARDPWSTGELFF.

This clonotype came up many times. The chain has TRBV7-2 and TRBJ2-3; D gene unclear. The germline V and J ends were trimmed by 3 bases and 6 bases, with 10 bases remaining between them. Per the germline V gene, CDR1 is SGHTA and CDR2 is FQGNSA. The CDR3 is 13 residues long. In DNA, the CDR3 is TGTGCCAGCAGCTTCGACGCCTCCGATACGCAGTATTTT. Translated: CASSFDASDTQYF. Using reference TRBV7-2 and TRBJ2-3 for the parts outside the CDR3, the full variable domain is GAGVSQSPSNKVTEKGKDVELRCDPISGHTALYWYRQSLGQGLEFLIYFQGNSAPDKSGLPSDRFSAERTGGSVSTLTIQRTQQEDSAVYLCASSFDASDTQYFGPGTRLTVL.

This clonotype was picked up a small number of times. The chain has TRBV20-1 and TRBJ1-5; D unclear. This CDR3 has 15 amino acids. The germline V and J ends were trimmed by 6 bases and 2 bases, with 17 bases remaining between them. CDR1 DFQATT and CDR2 SNEGSKA come from the germline V gene (reference sequence). CDR3 in amino acids: CSARSPLKGNQPQHF. CDR3 nucleotides: TGCAGTGCGAGGTCTCCGCTTAAAGGCAATCAGCCCCAGCATTTT.

This clonotype was observed many times. The chain employs TRBV3-1 and TRBJ2-5; 9 positions agree with TRBD1. The CDR3 extends over 15 amino acids. Germline V lookup: CDR1 LGHDT, CDR2 YNNKEL (reference sequence). The ends lost 0 bases at V and 9 bases at J; junction bases unmatched: 8. CDR3 nucleotide sequence: TGTGCCAGCAGCCAAGAGAAGGACAGGGGAGGACCCCAGTACTTC. This sequence encodes CASSQEKDRGGPQYF.

This clonotype was found many times. The chain couples TRBV12-3 or TRBV12-4 to TRBJ2-3, with D possibly TRBD1 on 6 matching bases. The CDR3 sequence is 16 residues long. V gave up 7 bases and J gave up 1 base, with 18 bases separating them. The CDR3 DNA sequence: TGTGCCAGCACCACAGGGACCGCCCGAGGCACAGATACGCAGTATTTT. It yields the protein CASTTGTARGTDTQYF.

Many counts were recorded for this clonotype. The J gene is TRBJ1-1, the V gene TRBV29-1; unclear D gene. The germline V and J ends were trimmed by 7 bases and 1 base, with 13 bases remaining between them. This CDR3 contains 13 residues. Germline CDR1 SQVTM, CDR2 ANQGSEA. CDR3 protein: CSADGRRNTEAFF. The CDR3 DNA reads as TGCAGCGCCGACGGACGGAGGAACACTGAAGCTTTCTTT.

The sample holds many counts of this clonotype. This sequence joins TRBV6-6 and TRBJ2-1; D is unclear. Trimming took off 2 bases at V and 4 bases at J, with 15 bases between the two ends. This CDR3 is built from 16 residues. Germline CDR1 is MNHNY and CDR2 is SVGAGI (reference sequence). This CDR3 reads CASSYGRGVKYNEQFF. DNA for the CDR3: TGTGCCAGCAGTTACGGGCGCGGAGTCAAATACAATGAGCAGTTCTTC.

This clonotype was recorded many times. The chain carries TRBV7-2 and TRBJ2-3, with D possibly matching TRBD1 (6 bases). The CDR3 has 16 residues. The germline V gene has CDR1 SGHTA and CDR2 FQGNSA. Deletions cut 5 bases from V and 2 bases from J, with 17 bases between. The CDR3 bases are TGTGCCAGCAGCCCGAAACGGGACACATACACAGATACGCAGTATTTT. This gives the protein CASSPKRDTYTDTQYF.

In this sample, this clonotype turned up many times. The chain combines TRBV10-3 with TRBJ1-4; 8 bases are shared with TRBD1. After removal of 2 bases from V and 8 bases from J, the junction contained 7 bases not matched to a gene. In germline, CDR1 is ENHRY, CDR2 SYGVKD. The CDR3 has 15 amino acids. The CDR3 bases are TGTGCCATCAGTGAGGGGGGACAGGCATCCGAAAAACTGTTTTTT. Its translation is CAISEGGQASEKLFF.

The V and J genes are TRBV5-1 and TRBJ2-7; weak D call: TRBD1 (6 bases). Trimming shortened V by 3 bases and J by 0 bases, and 10 bases separated the two germline ends. The CDR3 sequence is 14 residues long. Germline CDR1 and CDR2: SGHRS and YFSETQ. The CDR3, as DNA: TGCGCCAGCAGCTCACAGGGTTCCTCCTACGAGCAGTACTTC. Protein: CASSSQGSSYEQYF.

At least ten counts were recorded for this clonotype. This CDR3 is CAWSPGTSVYNEQFF. The CDR3, as DNA: TGTGCCTGGAGCCCAGGGACTAGCGTGTACAATGAGCAGTTCTTC. This chain joins TRBV30 and TRBJ2-1; 10 nucleotides agree with TRBD2. The J segment lost 4 bases and the V segment lost 3 bases, leaving 6 bases of the junction unmatched. Germline V gives CDR1 GTSNPN, CDR2 SVGIG (reference sequence). The CDR3 is 15 residues long.